Each of the 30 T cell receptor beta chains below was sequenced from the same sample in a study of T cell clonality in common variable immunodeficiency. Sequencing was performed with immunoSEQ multiplex PCR; in TCRdb, only in-frame clones are kept and a portion is missing. Sampling found more than 30,000 clones, none seen once. The sequenced material came from peripheral blood mononuclear cells. Receptor source: a person between 18 and 75 years old in good health.

This clone was detected many times. The read terminates 3 residues ahead of where the CDR3 ends, so the germline J gene completes it. This rearrangement joins TRBV5-1 to TRBJ2-1; weak D call: TRBD2 (7 bases). V lost 4 bases to trimming and J lost 1 base, with 15 bases between them. The CDR3 has 16 amino acids. Germline V gives CDR1 SGHRS, CDR2 YFSETQ. CDR3 residues: CASSGGGRASYNEQFF. Partial CDR3 DNA: TGCGCCAGCAGCGGGGGGGGGCGCGCGTCCTACAATGAG.

This clone has ten or more counts. Read sequence stops 3 residues before the CDR3 end, and the germline J gene provides the missing end. This chain links TRBV19 with TRBJ1-4, with D possibly being TRBD1 (6 bases). Trimming took 5 bases from V and 8 from J, leaving 18 bases between them. The CDR3 is 15 residues long. Looked up from germline, CDR1 is LNHDA and CDR2 is SQIVND (reference sequence). CDR3 DNA (partial): TGTGCCAGTAGTGAGGGGGACCGCAGAGGAGAAAAA. Translation: CASSEGDRRGEK. The whole CDR3 reads CASSEGDRRGEKLFF.

At least ten counts were recorded for this clone. The CDR3 goes on 3 residues after the read ends, and that part is filled in from the germline J gene. The V gene is TRBV28, the J gene TRBJ1-5, with a weak D call TRBD1 (5 bases). V was cut by 4 bases and J by 4 bases, with 11 bases left in between. The CDR3 length is 14 residues. Germline-derived CDR1 and CDR2 are MDHEN and SYDVKM. The part of the CDR3 DNA that was read is TGTGCCAGCAGTTCGGGGGTAGGTAATCAGCCC. Translated: CASSSGVGNQP. The full CDR3 protein reads CASSSGVGNQPQHF. Combining the CDR3 with reference TRBV28 and TRBJ1-5 gives the whole variable domain DVKVTQSSRYLVKRTGEKVFLECVQDMDHENMFWYRQDPGLGLRLIYFSYDVKMKEKGDIPEGYSVSREKKERFSLILESASTNQTSMYLCASSSGVGNQPQHFGDGTRLSIL.

This clone was found many times. The read is 3 residues too short to cover the CDR3 end, so that end is filled in from the germline J gene. The chain uses TRBV7-6 and TRBJ2-1; weak D call: TRBD2 (6 bases). Germline V CDR1 and CDR2: SGHVS, FNYEAQ. The V gene lost 3 bases and the J gene lost 6 bases, with 9 bases spanning the gap. This CDR3 has 13 residues. CDR3 region: CASSFGGSNEQFF. Incomplete CDR3 DNA: TGTGCCAGCAGCTTTGGGGGGAGCAATGAG.

This clone was picked up many times. The CDR3 is cut off 3 residues early in the read; its end comes from the germline J gene. The rearrangement joins TRBV28 to TRBJ1-3; TRBD1 matches 9 bases. The germline V gene has CDR1 MDHEN and CDR2 SYDVKM. Trimming cost V 7 bases and J 1 base; bases outside gene matches: 14. The CDR3 is 18 amino acids. CDR3 bases read: TGTGCCAGCATCAAAGGACAGGGGACTAAGGAATCTGGAAACACC. Translation: CASIKGQGTKESGNT. The full CDR3 is CASIKGQGTKESGNTIYF.

In its sample, this clone was seen many times. The missing CDR3 end, 3 residues past where the read stops, is filled in from the germline J gene. The gene calls are TRBV20-1 and TRBJ1-5; D is uncertain. Germline values: CDR1 DFQATT, CDR2 SNEGSKA (reference sequence). V was shortened by 2 bases and J by 5 bases, with 10 bases between the two germline ends. The CDR3 is 13 residues long. The DNA read from the CDR3 is TGCAGTGCTAGAACCGGGTTGGATCAGCCC. Amino acids: CSARTGLDQP. In full, the CDR3 is CSARTGLDQPQHF.

This clone has a count of ten or more. The CDR3 is cut off 3 residues early in the read; its end comes from the germline J gene. V gene TRBV7-2 combines with J gene TRBJ2-7; TRBD2 aligns across 7 bases. The trim removed 3 bases at V and 1 base at J, leaving 6 bases unmatched. Germline values: CDR1 SGHTA, CDR2 FQGNSA. The CDR3 totals 15 residues. The sequenced part of the CDR3 DNA is TGTGCCAGCAGCTTGGGGGGAGCGGGGTCCTACGAG. It yields the protein CASSLGGAGSYE. The entire CDR3 protein is CASSLGGAGSYEQYF.

This clone was seen at least ten times. From the germline J gene comes the end of the CDR3, since the read stops 3 residues before it. This rearrangement joins TRBV12-3 or TRBV12-4 to TRBJ2-1; 11 bases line up with TRBD2. This CDR3 is 15 amino acids long. The V segment lost 6 bases and the J segment 4 bases; nucleotides outside the gene matches: 5. Partial CDR3 DNA: TGTGCCAGCAGGGATCGACTAGCGGGATACAATGAG. It codes for CASRDRLAGYNE. The whole CDR3 sequence is CASRDRLAGYNEQFF.

This clone was seen at least ten times. The missing CDR3 end, 3 residues past where the read stops, is filled in from the germline J gene. V is TRBV2 and J is TRBJ2-6, with 10 bases identical to TRBD1. Germline CDR1 and CDR2: SNHLY and FYNNEI. The CDR3 runs 18 residues. The V gene end was trimmed by 6 bases and the J gene end by 0 bases; junction bases not matched to a gene: 8. The CDR3: CASSRDRGQNSGANVLTF. The part of the CDR3 DNA that was read is TGTGCCAGCAGCCGAGACAGGGGGCAGAACTCTGGGGCCAACGTC.

This clone appeared many times. The read ends 3 residues shy of where the CDR3 ends; the end is completed using the germline J gene. The chain recombines TRBV2 with TRBJ1-5, with TRBD1 as a possible D gene (5 bases). The V end was cut by 5 bases, the J end by 6 bases, with 8 bases between. The CDR3 sequence is 12 residues long. The germline V gene has CDR1 SNHLY and CDR2 FYNNEI. Partial CDR3 DNA: TGTGCCAGCAGTCAGGGTGGTCAGCCC. The encoded protein is CASSQGGQP. The entire CDR3 sequence reads CASSQGGQPQHF. The variable domain in full, with the rest retrieved from reference TRBV2 and TRBJ1-5, is EPEVTQTPSHQVTQMGQEVILRCVPISNHLYFYWYRQILGQKVEFLVSFYNNEISEKSEIFDDQFSVERPDGSNFTLKIRSTKLEDSAMYFCASSQGGQPQHFGDGTRLSIL.

This clone was seen ten or more times. The DNA ends 3 residues before the CDR3 does, and the rest of the CDR3 is filled in from the germline J gene. The chain couples TRBV7-9 to TRBJ1-1; 9 bases fit TRBD1. CDR1 is SEHNR, CDR2 FQNEAQ, per germline (reference sequence). V shed 6 bases, J shed 1 base, and the junction held 6 bases outside the gene matches. This CDR3 has 15 residues. Incomplete CDR3 DNA: TGTGCCAGCAGACCAACAGGGGGCCCGAACACTGAA. This sequence encodes CASRPTGGPNTE. The whole CDR3 protein is CASRPTGGPNTEAFF.

This clone was recorded at least ten times. The missing CDR3 end, 3 residues past where the read stops, is filled in from the germline J gene. The rearrangement links TRBV12-3 or TRBV12-4 to TRBJ2-1; 8 bases fit TRBD2. The V gene end was trimmed by 6 bases and the J gene end by 9 bases; junction bases not matched to a gene: 10. The CDR3 extends over 14 amino acids. CDR3 loop: CASSPQRELFEQFF. The covered CDR3 bases are TGTGCCAGCAGCCCCCAGCGGGAGCTCTTTGAG.

This clone was observed at least ten times. The CDR3 extends 3 residues past the end of the read, so its final part is completed from the germline J gene. The genes are TRBV28 and TRBJ2-2; D unclear. The CDR3 is 12 amino acids. Germline CDR1 is MDHEN and CDR2 is SYDVKM. With 6 bases removed from V and 5 bases from J, the gap between germline ends came to 7 bases. The sequenced part of the CDR3 DNA is TGTGCCAGCAGATCTTCTACCGGGGAG. This sequence encodes CASRSSTGE. The entire CDR3 protein is CASRSSTGELFF.

The table lists this clone with many counts. The read stops 3 residues short of the end of the CDR3; the missing end is completed from the germline J gene. The chain employs TRBV18 and TRBJ2-7, with D maybe TRBD1 (6 bases). Trimming pared 5 bases from V and 4 bases from J, leaving 9 bases between. The CDR3 contains 12 residues. CDR1 is KGHSH, CDR2 LQKENI, per germline. This chain's CDR3 is CASSLQGYEQYF. Incomplete CDR3 DNA: TGTGCCAGCTCATTACAGGGTTACGAG.

As regards this clone: Read sequence stops 3 residues before the CDR3 end, and the germline J gene provides the missing end. The chain joins TRBV19 to TRBJ1-4; D perhaps matches TRBD1 (5 bases). Deletions cut 3 bases from V and 3 bases from J, with 11 bases between. The CDR3 consists of 15 residues. CDR1 and CDR2 (germline): LNHDA, SQIVND (reference sequence). Partial CDR3 DNA: TGTGCCAGTAGTATGGGAGGGGCACCTAATGAAAAA. Translating it yields CASSMGGAPNEK. The CDR3 in full is CASSMGGAPNEKLFF.

The table lists this clone with many counts. Sequencing ends 3 residues short of the CDR3 end; the germline J gene provides the rest. The chain is built from TRBV19 and TRBJ1-1; 7 bases match TRBD1. With V trimmed by 2 bases and J by 3 bases, 9 bases remained unmatched. The CDR3 loop spans 16 amino acids. CDR1 LNHDA and CDR2 SQIVND come from the germline V gene (reference sequence). CDR3 bases read: TGTGCCAGTAGTATAAAGACAGGGTGGACCCACACTGAA. It encodes CASSIKTGWTHTE. The entire CDR3 is CASSIKTGWTHTEAFF. The full variable domain, its missing parts supplied by reference TRBV19 and TRBJ1-1, is DGGITQSPKYLFRKEGQNVTLSCEQNLNHDAMYWYRQDPGQGLRLIYYSQIVNDFQKGDIAEGYSVSREKKESFPLTVTSAQKNPTAFYLCASSIKTGWTHTEAFFGQGTRLTVV.

This clone has at least ten counts. The read falls 3 residues short of the CDR3 end, and the missing part is taken from the germline J gene. The rearrangement joins TRBV20-1 to TRBJ1-3; possibly TRBD1 for D (6 bases). V shed 3 bases and J shed 1 base, with 10 bases lying between them. CDR3 length equals 14 residues. CDR1 and CDR2 (germline): DFQATT, SNEGSKA (reference sequence). CDR3 DNA (partial): TGCAGTGCTAGTGAAGGACAGTCTGGAAACACC. It yields the protein CSASEGQSGNT. The whole CDR3 sequence is CSASEGQSGNTIYF.

This clone showed up many times. The sequenced part of the CDR3 DNA is TGTGCCAGCTCACCGGGCAAAATACTCAATGAAAAA. Its protein product is CASSPGKILNEK. The CDR3 reads in full as CASSPGKILNEKLFF. V usage is TRBV18 and J usage is TRBJ1-4, with unresolved D. The missing CDR3 end, 3 residues past where the read stops, is filled in from the germline J gene. Germline V gives CDR1 KGHSH, CDR2 LQKENI. Trimming pared 3 bases from V and 5 bases from J, leaving 13 bases between. CDR3 length equals 15 residues.

This clone has only a few counts. Just one base apart from a much larger clone, this may be a read error. The observed sequence ends 3 residues before the CDR3 terminus, with the missing tail filled in from the germline J gene. Different DNA sequences within this sample yield the same CDR3. J is TRBJ1-5 and V is TRBV6-1; unclear D gene. Per germline, CDR1 MNHNS and CDR2 SASEGT. The CDR3 totals 14 residues. CDR3 amino acids: CASSEFRSGQPQHF. The DNA read from the CDR3 is TGTGCAAGCAGTGAATTCAGGTCAGGTCAGCCC.

This clone has a count of ten or more. Read coverage stops 3 residues before the CDR3 terminus; the germline J gene supplies the remainder. The chain employs TRBV12-3 or TRBV12-4 and TRBJ2-3, with 11 bases that match TRBD2. Losses at the gene ends were 1 base for V and 0 bases for J; bases not matched to a gene: 3. The CDR3 has 17 amino acids. Incomplete CDR3 DNA: TGTGCCAGCAGTTTAGGGACTAGCGGGCCTAGCACAGATACG. It encodes CASSLGTSGPSTDT. The CDR3 reads in full as CASSLGTSGPSTDTQYF.

Many counts were recorded for this clone. The read gets to within 3 residues of the CDR3 end, and the germline J gene fills in the rest. This chain uses TRBV2 with TRBJ1-2; 9 nucleotides align to TRBD1. The CDR3 spans 12 residues. With 5 bases clipped from V and 6 bases from J, the junction kept 1 base outside the gene matches. CDR1 and CDR2 (germline): SNHLY, FYNNEI. The chain's CDR3 is CASSRTGDGYTF. The covered CDR3 bases are TGTGCCAGCAGTAGGACAGGGGATGGC.

This clone was seen repeatedly, ten times or more. The read finishes 3 residues shy of the CDR3 end, and the germline J gene is used to complete it. The V and J genes are TRBV2 and TRBJ1-5, with D maybe TRBD1 (6 bases). There are 18 residues in the CDR3. Germline V lookup: CDR1 SNHLY, CDR2 FYNNEI. The V gene lost 8 bases and the J gene lost 2 bases, with 25 bases spanning the gap. The DNA read from the CDR3 is TGTGCCAGCGGAAGTGGGTGGGTGTACAGGGAAGGCAATCAGCCC. Protein: CASGSGWVYREGNQP. The entire CDR3 reads CASGSGWVYREGNQPQHF.

This clone was counted many times. The read ends 3 residues shy of where the CDR3 ends; the end is completed using the germline J gene. The gene calls are TRBV6-4 and TRBJ2-1, with D possibly matching TRBD1 (6 bases). The CDR3 runs 13 residues. Trimming stripped 3 bases from V and 6 bases from J, with 9 bases between. CDR1 is MRHNA, CDR2 SNTAGT, per germline. The CDR3 bases that were read are TGTGCCAGCAGTGAACGGGACACCAATGAG. As protein: CASSERDTNE. The whole CDR3 reads CASSERDTNEQFF.

This clone came up many times. The read terminates 3 residues before the CDR3 end, so the remaining end is supplied by the germline J gene. The chain links TRBV18 to TRBJ1-5; maybe TRBD1 (6 bases). The CDR3 runs 15 residues. With 2 bases removed from V and 7 bases from J, the gap between germline ends came to 15 bases. CDR1 is KGHSH and CDR2 is LQKENI in the germline V gene. The CDR3: CASSPTGSPRQPQHF. The sequenced CDR3 bases are TGTGCCAGCTCACCAACAGGGAGTCCACGGCAGCCC. The whole variable domain, filled in from reference TRBV18 and TRBJ1-5, reads NAGVMQNPRHLVRRRGQEARLRCSPMKGHSHVYWYRQLPEEGLKFMVYLQKENIIDESGMPKERFSAEFPKEGPSILRIQQVVRGDSAAYFCASSPTGSPRQPQHFGDGTRLSIL.

This clone has ten or more counts. The read terminates 3 residues before the CDR3 end, so the remaining end is supplied by the germline J gene. The chain employs TRBV11-2 and TRBJ1-1, with 8 bases identical to TRBD1. After removal of 2 bases from V and 1 base from J, the junction contained 3 bases not matched to a gene. This CDR3 has 15 amino acids. Germline CDR1 reads SGHAT; CDR2 reads FQNNGV. CDR3 bases read: TGTGCCAGCAGCTTACAGGGGGCAAAGAACACTGAA. Its translation: CASSLQGAKNTE. The whole CDR3 sequence reads CASSLQGAKNTEAFF.

This clone was seen ten or more times. The read gets to within 3 residues of the CDR3 end, and the germline J gene fills in the rest. The chain has TRBV6-1 and TRBJ1-1, with a weak D call TRBD1 (5 bases). The CDR3 is 12 residues long. In germline, CDR1 is MNHNS, CDR2 SASEGT. The covered CDR3 bases are TGTGCCAGCAGTGCGGGGGGGGGAGAA. This encodes CASSAGGGE. The entire CDR3 protein reads CASSAGGGEAFF.

Regarding this clone: The missing CDR3 end, 3 residues past where the read stops, is filled in from the germline J gene. The genes are TRBV7-9 and TRBJ1-3; no clear D gene. The CDR3 spans 13 residues. Trimming took off 8 bases at V and 0 bases at J, with 8 bases between the two ends. CDR1 and CDR2 (germline): SEHNR, FQNEAQ (reference sequence). The part of the CDR3 DNA that was read is TGTGCCAGCGCCAGTAACTCTGGAAACACC. The encoded protein is CASASNSGNT. The CDR3 reads in full as CASASNSGNTIYF.

This clone was seen many times. The missing CDR3 end, 3 residues past where the read stops, is filled in from the germline J gene. The chain has TRBV2 and TRBJ2-2; 8 positions match TRBD1. The junction had 0 bases not matched to a gene; V was cut back by 6 bases and J by 0 bases. The CDR3 sequence is 14 residues long. CDR1 and CDR2 (germline): SNHLY, FYNNEI. The CDR3 protein is CASRTGANTGELFF. CDR3 DNA, as far as it was read: TGTGCCAGCAGGACAGGGGCGAACACCGGGGAG.

This clone was recorded at least ten times. The read comes to an end 3 residues before the CDR3 does, leaving the germline J gene to fill in the end. The chain couples TRBV5-1 to TRBJ1-1; D gene ambiguous. Trimming cost V 0 bases and J 0 bases, with 12 bases left between them. The CDR3 consists of 16 residues. From germline, CDR1 is SGHRS and CDR2 YFSETQ. CDR3 DNA, as far as it was read: TGCGCCAGCAGCTTGGAATTCCCGGGGTTGAACACTGAA. Protein sequence: CASSLEFPGLNTE. The entire CDR3 is CASSLEFPGLNTEAFF.

The sample holds many counts of this clone. The CDR3 end falls 3 residues outside the read, so it is completed with the germline J gene. The chain uses TRBV10-3 and TRBJ1-1; tentative D call: TRBD1 (5 bases). Trimming left V 5 bases short and J 1 base short, with 11 bases between. The CDR3 consists of 14 residues. CDR1 and CDR2 from the germline V gene are ENHRY and SYGVKD. CDR3 region: CAISKDIRNTEAFF. CDR3 DNA, as far as it was read: TGTGCCATCAGTAAGGACATTAGGAACACTGAA.